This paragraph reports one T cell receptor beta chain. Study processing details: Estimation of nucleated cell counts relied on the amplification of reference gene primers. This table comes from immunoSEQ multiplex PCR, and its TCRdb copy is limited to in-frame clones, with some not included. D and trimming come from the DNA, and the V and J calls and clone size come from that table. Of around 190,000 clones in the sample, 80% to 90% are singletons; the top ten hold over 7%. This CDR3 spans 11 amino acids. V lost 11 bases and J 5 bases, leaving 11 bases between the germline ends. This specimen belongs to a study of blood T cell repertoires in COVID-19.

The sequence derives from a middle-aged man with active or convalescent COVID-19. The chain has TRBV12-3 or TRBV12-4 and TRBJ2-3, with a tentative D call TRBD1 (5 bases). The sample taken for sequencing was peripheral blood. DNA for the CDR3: TGTGCCGTCGAAGGGGTAGATACGCAGTATTTT. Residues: CAVEGVDTQYF.